Listed below are T cell receptor beta chains from one sample, sequenced in a study of breast tumors, draining lymph nodes, adjacent tissues. TCRdb re-called the multiplex PCR reads through MiXCR, storing one row per CDR3 protein. The table shows under 250,000 distinct CDR3 sequences, with roughly 32% occurring only once. The sample consisted of axillary lymph node tissue. Receptor source: a female donor with breast cancer. Some clones in this sample may be carry-over from other donors' samples. The CDR3 runs from the conserved cysteine through the conserved F or W. Each record gives: clone size, D gene, V gene, J gene, CDR3 DNA, CDR3 protein. D genes are given only for firm matches. Clone size appears in some rows only: once, few, many, or a class for an expanded clone.

clone_size: many
d_call: TRBD2
v_call: TRBV20-1
j_call: TRBJ2-3
cdr3_nt: TGCAGTGCTAGCGTAGCGGGATTCACAGATACGCAGTATTTT
cdr3_aa: CSASVAGFTDTQYF

clone_size: many
d_call: .
v_call: TRBV7-9
j_call: TRBJ2-7
cdr3_nt: TGTGCCAGCAGCTTATCACCCAGCTACGAGCAGTACTTC
cdr3_aa: CASSLSPSYEQYF

clone_size: .
d_call: .
v_call: TRBV10-3
j_call: TRBJ1-1
cdr3_nt: TGTGCCATCAGTGAGGGGGCCAAGGGGGGTCCGAACACTGAAGCTTTCTTT
cdr3_aa: CAISEGAKGGPNTEAFF

clone_size: many
d_call: .
v_call: TRBV6-1
j_call: TRBJ2-4
cdr3_nt: TGTGCCAGCAGTGCGTCGGAGGGGGCCAAAAACATTCAGTACTTC
cdr3_aa: CASSASEGAKNIQYF

clone_size: many
d_call: .
v_call: TRBV28
j_call: TRBJ1-6
cdr3_nt: TGTGCCAGCAGCAGACCCGCGAAATATAATTCACCCCTCCACTTT
cdr3_aa: CASSRPAKYNSPLHF

clone_size: many
d_call: TRBD1
v_call: TRBV11-2
j_call: TRBJ2-5
cdr3_nt: TGTGCCAGCAGCTTAGCCCGGGCAGGGGGAGAGACCCAGTACTTC
cdr3_aa: CASSLARAGGETQYF

clone_size: .
d_call: TRBD1
v_call: TRBV15
j_call: TRBJ1-2
cdr3_nt: TGTGCCACCAGCAGCAGGGGGCATGGCTACACCTTC
cdr3_aa: CATSSRGHGYTF

clone_size: many
d_call: .
v_call: TRBV12-3/TRBV12-4
j_call: TRBJ1-6
cdr3_nt: TGTGCCAGCAGTTCCAGAAATTCACCCCTCCACTTT
cdr3_aa: CASSSRNSPLHF

clone_size: once
d_call: TRBD2
v_call: TRBV9
j_call: TRBJ2-7
cdr3_nt: TGTGCCAGCAGCGGCGGTGGGACTAGCCGGGGCTCCTACGAGCAGTACTTC
cdr3_aa: CASSGGGTSRGSYEQYF

clone_size: many
d_call: .
v_call: TRBV7-9
j_call: TRBJ2-5
cdr3_nt: TGTGCCAGCACCAGCGGGCTCCAAGAGACCCAGTACTTC
cdr3_aa: CASTSGLQETQYF

clone_size: many
d_call: .
v_call: TRBV10-3
j_call: TRBJ2-3
cdr3_nt: TGTGCCATCAGTGCCCTAACCACAGATACGCAGTATTTT
cdr3_aa: CAISALTTDTQYF

clone_size: many
d_call: .
v_call: TRBV19
j_call: TRBJ1-2
cdr3_nt: TGTGCCAGTAGTATACACGTCGGGAGGGCGAAATATGGCTACACCTTC
cdr3_aa: CASSIHVGRAKYGYTF

clone_size: many
d_call: TRBD1
v_call: TRBV20-1
j_call: TRBJ1-5
cdr3_nt: TGCAGTGCGCCCGAGGACAGGGGGAGGAATCAGCCCCAGCATTTT
cdr3_aa: CSAPEDRGRNQPQHF

clone_size: many
d_call: .
v_call: TRBV11-2
j_call: TRBJ2-7
cdr3_nt: TGTGCCAGCAGCTTAGATCGGAGTCGCACGCACGAGCAGTACTTC
cdr3_aa: CASSLDRSRTHEQYF

clone_size: .
d_call: .
v_call: TRBV7-2
j_call: TRBJ2-2
cdr3_nt: TGTGCCAGCAGCTTGGACCCTGACGGGGAGCTGTTTTTT
cdr3_aa: CASSLDPDGELFF

clone_size: .
d_call: TRBD2
v_call: TRBV10-3
j_call: TRBJ2-2
cdr3_nt: TGTGCCATCAGTGACGTTAGGACTAGCGGGAGATGTGGGGAGCTGTTTTTT
cdr3_aa: CAISDVRTSGRCGELFF

clone_size: .
d_call: .
v_call: TRBV5-4
j_call: TRBJ2-6
cdr3_nt: TGTGCCAGCAGCTTGTGGGCCAACGTCCTGACTTTC
cdr3_aa: CASSLWANVLTF

clone_size: .
d_call: TRBD1
v_call: TRBV7-9
j_call: TRBJ2-5
cdr3_nt: TGTGCCAGCAGCTACGACAGGGGGACGGGGGAGACCCAGTACTTC
cdr3_aa: CASSYDRGTGETQYF

clone_size: many
d_call: .
v_call: TRBV11-3
j_call: TRBJ2-4
cdr3_nt: TGTGCCAGCAGCTCGAGTCAAAACATTCAGTACTTC
cdr3_aa: CASSSSQNIQYF

clone_size: many
d_call: .
v_call: TRBV4-2
j_call: TRBJ1-2
cdr3_nt: TGTGCCAGCAGCCAAATGGAGGGAGGCTACACCTTC
cdr3_aa: CASSQMEGGYTF

clone_size: many
d_call: TRBD1
v_call: TRBV5-4
j_call: TRBJ1-4
cdr3_nt: TGTGCCAGCAGCGCTGACAGGGGGAGAGAAAAACTGTTTTTT
cdr3_aa: CASSADRGREKLFF

clone_size: many
d_call: TRBD1
v_call: TRBV28
j_call: TRBJ1-4
cdr3_nt: TGTGCCAGCAGAGGACAGGGGAGAGAAAAACTGTTTTTT
cdr3_aa: CASRGQGREKLFF

clone_size: .
d_call: .
v_call: TRBV28
j_call: TRBJ2-5
cdr3_nt: TGTGCCAGCAGTTTATTGCAGGGGTGGCAAGAGACCCAGTACTTC
cdr3_aa: CASSLLQGWQETQYF

clone_size: .
d_call: TRBD2
v_call: TRBV7-2
j_call: TRBJ2-5
cdr3_nt: TGTGCCAGCAGGTTAGCGGGAGAAGAGGCCCAGTCCTTC
cdr3_aa: CASRLAGEEAQSF

clone_size: .
d_call: TRBD1
v_call: TRBV15
j_call: TRBJ2-7
cdr3_nt: TGCGCCACCAGCACTAGACAGGGGGCTTCCTACGAGCAGTACTTC
cdr3_aa: CATSTRQGASYEQYF

clone_size: few
d_call: .
v_call: TRBV28
j_call: TRBJ1-2
cdr3_nt: TGTGCCAGCAGTTTATGGGCCAGCAACTATGGCTACACCTTC
cdr3_aa: CASSLWASNYGYTF

clone_size: many
d_call: TRBD2
v_call: TRBV4-2
j_call: TRBJ2-1
cdr3_nt: TGTGCCAGCAGCCAAAAAGGGCGTTTTAGTAGCGGGAGCCTACACAATGAGCAGTTCTTC
cdr3_aa: CASSQKGRFSSGSLHNEQFF

clone_size: few
d_call: .
v_call: TRBV6-5
j_call: TRBJ1-5
cdr3_nt: TGTGCCAGCAGTCACTCGGGGGGGGTTGAGCCCCAGCATTTT
cdr3_aa: CASSHSGGVEPQHF

clone_size: .
d_call: TRBD1
v_call: TRBV10-3
j_call: TRBJ1-6
cdr3_nt: TGTGCCATCAAGGGAGGGACAGCAGGTTCACCCCTCCACTTT
cdr3_aa: CAIKGGTAGSPLHF

clone_size: many
d_call: .
v_call: TRBV6-5
j_call: TRBJ1-5
cdr3_nt: TGTGCCAGCAGTCACTCGATCGGGGGGAATCAGCCCCAGCATTTT
cdr3_aa: CASSHSIGGNQPQHF

clone_size: many
d_call: .
v_call: TRBV6-1
j_call: TRBJ2-1
cdr3_nt: TGTGCCAGCAGTGAAACCGGGGGAAGTTACAATGAGCAGTTCTTC
cdr3_aa: CASSETGGSYNEQFF

clone_size: .
d_call: .
v_call: TRBV19
j_call: TRBJ2-7
cdr3_nt: TGTGCCAGTAGCCAAGGGGGTCAGCAGTACTTC
cdr3_aa: CASSQGGQQYF